This TCR beta chain was observed in a study of OX40 agonist ivuxolimab in advanced cancers. Looking at the study overall: Ivuxolimab, an agonist antibody against OX40 (CD134), was given to patients.

Blood got drawn at baseline, again on cycle 4 day 1, and then on cycle 7 day 1. Notes on this clone: Its antigen is undetermined.

Measured with immunoSEQ multiplex PCR; TCRdb has only the in-frame clones, and not every one. The sample carries tens of thousands of clones, 75% to 95% recorded once. Study conclusions and caveats: Averaging showed that CD8+ T cells had more expanded clones than CD4+ did.

The specimen comprised CD4+ or CD8+ T cells sorted from blood, sampled in a trial of the OX40 agonist ivuxolimab. The TCR sequence derives from an adult with an advanced solid tumor such as melanoma, head and neck, liver or kidney cancer.

DNA of the CDR3: TGTGCCAGCAGTGGGTCCTCCAGGGTGTACGAGCAGTACGTC. Residues: CASSGSSRVYEQYV. The genes are TRBV28 and TRBJ2-7; perhaps TRBD1 as D (5 bases). V shed 5 bases and J shed 4 bases, with 15 bases lying between them. The length of the CDR3 is 14 residues. Germline V gene lookup returns CDR1 MDHEN and CDR2 SYDVKM.